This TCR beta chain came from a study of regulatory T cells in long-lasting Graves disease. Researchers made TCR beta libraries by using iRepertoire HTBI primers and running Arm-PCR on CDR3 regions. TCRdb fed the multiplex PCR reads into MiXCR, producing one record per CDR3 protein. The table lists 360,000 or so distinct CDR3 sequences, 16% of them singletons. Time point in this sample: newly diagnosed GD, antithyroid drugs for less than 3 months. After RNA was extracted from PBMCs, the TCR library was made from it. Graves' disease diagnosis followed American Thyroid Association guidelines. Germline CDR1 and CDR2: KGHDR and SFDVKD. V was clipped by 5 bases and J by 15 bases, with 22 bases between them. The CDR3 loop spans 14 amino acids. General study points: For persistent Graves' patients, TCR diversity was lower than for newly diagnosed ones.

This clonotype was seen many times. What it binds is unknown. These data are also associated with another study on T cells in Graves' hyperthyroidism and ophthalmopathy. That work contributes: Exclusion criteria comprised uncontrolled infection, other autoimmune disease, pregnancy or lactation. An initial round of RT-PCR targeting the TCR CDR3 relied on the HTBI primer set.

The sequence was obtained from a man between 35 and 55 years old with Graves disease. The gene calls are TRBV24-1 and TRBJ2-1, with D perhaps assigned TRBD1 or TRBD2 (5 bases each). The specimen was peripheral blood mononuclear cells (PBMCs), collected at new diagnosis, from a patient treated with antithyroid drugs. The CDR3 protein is CATSALIGTTRLFF. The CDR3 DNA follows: TGTGCCACCAGTGCCCTAATAGGGACCACTCGACTGTTCTTC.